This passage covers 29 T cell receptor beta chains from one sample sequenced in a study of cytomegalovirus exposure and HLA in healthy donors. Vbeta (60) and Jbeta (13) primers were used in the PCR. Clones were read by immunoSEQ multiplex PCR, and TCRdb kept only the in-frame ones, dropping some. The data hold approximately 180,000 clones, with under 85% observed a single time. The sample was PBMCs. The receptors here all came from a man between 18 and 35 years old in good health and CMV-seronegative.

The table lists this clone with a count of one. The chain has TRBV28 and TRBJ2-1; tentative D call: TRBD2 (6 bases). The V gene lost 3 bases and the J gene lost 7 bases, with 13 bases spanning the gap. This CDR3 comprises 14 residues. Per the germline V gene, CDR1 is MDHEN and CDR2 is SYDVKM. The CDR3: CASSFSGERNEQFF. In DNA, the CDR3 is TGTGCCAGCAGTTTTTCGGGGGAGAGAAATGAGCAGTTCTTC.

The chain links TRBV27 to TRBJ1-5, with a tentative D call TRBD1 (6 bases). V lost 5 bases and J lost 2, with 16 bases in between. This CDR3 comprises 16 residues. The germline gives CDR1 MNHEY, CDR2 SMNVEV (reference sequence). The CDR3 sequence is CASSPTLQGGNQPQHF. CDR3 DNA sequence: TGTGCCAGCAGTCCGACCCTACAGGGCGGCAATCAGCCCCAGCATTTT.

The V gene is TRBV29-1, the J gene TRBJ2-5, with TRBD2 matching over 8 bases. Trimming cost V 5 bases and J 2 bases; bases outside gene matches: 4. Germline V gene lookup returns CDR1 SQVTM and CDR2 ANQGSEA. The CDR3 is made up of 13 amino acids. The CDR3 loop reads CSVRGGPQETQYF. DNA for the CDR3: TGCAGCGTTCGGGGGGGGCCACAAGAGACCCAGTACTTC.

The chain couples TRBV28 to TRBJ2-1, with D perhaps matching TRBD1 (5 bases). Trimming left V 5 bases short and J 12 bases short, with 17 bases between. Germline V gene lookup returns CDR1 MDHEN and CDR2 SYDVKM. The CDR3 loop spans 13 amino acids. The CDR3 sequence: CASSPRRVQGQFF. The CDR3 nucleotides are TGTGCCAGCAGTCCCCGCAGGGTTCAGGGGCAGTTCTTC.

With regard to this clone: The sample carries other DNA sequences with the same CDR3. V is TRBV9 and J is TRBJ1-3; no reliable D call. The CDR3 runs 15 residues. The germline V and J ends were trimmed by 3 bases and 7 bases, with 17 bases remaining between them. Germline values: CDR1 SGDLS, CDR2 YYNGEE. The CDR3 DNA reads TGTGCCAGCAGCGGTGGCAACAGTAATGGGAACACCATATATTTT. It is translated as CASSGGNSNGNTIYF.

The chain has TRBV6-6 and TRBJ1-2; no clear D. V lost 0 bases to trimming and J lost 10 bases, with 15 bases between them. Germline V lookup: CDR1 MNHNY, CDR2 SVGAGI (reference sequence). The CDR3 is 14 residues long. The CDR3 spells CASSYSKSEGYYTF. The CDR3 nucleotides are TGTGCCAGCAGTTACTCGAAATCTGAGGGATACTACACCTTC.

This chain links TRBV9 with TRBJ2-5; TRBD2 aligns across 14 bases. V lost 4 bases to trimming and J lost 5 bases; unmatched junction nucleotides: 7. The CDR3 length is 16 residues. Germline CDR1 is SGDLS and CDR2 is YYNGEE. The CDR3 loop is CASSQLTSGGAETQYF. The CDR3 coding sequence is TGTGCCAGCAGCCAACTGACTAGCGGGGGGGCGGAGACCCAGTACTTC.

The rearrangement links TRBV10-3 to TRBJ2-2; 7 bases fit TRBD2. Per germline, CDR1 ENHRY and CDR2 SYGVKD. This CDR3 region has 15 residues. J gave up 0 bases and V 6 bases, and 4 bases lay outside the gene matches. The CDR3 coding sequence is TGTGCCATCAGATCTAGCGGACCGAACACCGGGGAGCTGTTTTTT. It codes for CAIRSSGPNTGELFF.

The chain combines TRBV7-2 with TRBJ2-7; a possible D gene is TRBD2 (6 bases). The V end lost 2 bases, the J end lost 2 bases, and 10 bases lay between the germline ends. This CDR3 has 14 amino acids. CDR1 is SGHTA and CDR2 is FQGNSA in the germline V gene. The DNA for the CDR3 is TGTGCCAGCAGCTTATGGCGGGGTACCTACGAGCAGTACTTC. Protein sequence: CASSLWRGTYEQYF.

In the case of this clone: No conserved phenylalanine or tryptophan ends this CDR3, so it is likely a read error. It is unclear where the CDR3 begins or ends on the DNA, so no DNA is shown, and the CDR3 is as TCRdb lists it. The gene calls are TRBV11-2 and TRBJ2-7; TRBD2, the table's D call, was not compared with the DNA. Termini included, the CDR3 measures 11 amino acids. In germline, CDR1 is SGHAT, CDR2 FQNNGV. CDR3 amino acids: CASSLSSVFVL.

A note on this clone: The junction departs from the called germline gene at one end, perhaps through a read error. The chain employs TRBV6-1 and TRBJ1-5; no firm D call. Germline V gene lookup returns CDR1 MNHNS and CDR2 SASEGT. The CDR3 contains 15 residues. This CDR3 is CASSEAPRSIQPQHF. The CDR3 DNA is TGTGCCAGCAGTGAAGCGCCGAGGAGCATTCAGCCCCAGCATTTT.

The chain uses TRBV5-1 and TRBJ2-4, with 8 bases fitting TRBD1. CDR1 is SGHRS and CDR2 is YFSETQ in the germline V gene. Losses at the gene ends were 6 bases for V and 9 bases for J; bases not matched to a gene: 11. The CDR3 totals 14 residues. The CDR3 coding sequence is TGCGCCAGCAACACGGGCAGGGGGCCGATCATTCAGTACTTC. Translation gives CASNTGRGPIIQYF.

This chain joins TRBV18 and TRBJ2-1; D is undetermined. The CDR3 runs to 14 residues. From germline, CDR1 is KGHSH and CDR2 LQKENI. The ends were cut back, 0 bases at V and 6 bases at J, with 9 bases in the middle. CDR3 region: CASSPPATSNEQFF. DNA of the CDR3: TGTGCCAGCTCACCACCGGCCACCAGCAATGAGCAGTTCTTC.

DNA of the CDR3: TGTGCCAGCAGCGGCCGGGACTCCGACTACAATGAGCAGTTCTTC. It specifies CASSGRDSDYNEQFF. V gene TRBV6-6 combines with J gene TRBJ2-1; D is possibly TRBD2 (6 bases). Germline V gene sequence: CDR1 MNHNY, CDR2 SVGAGI (reference sequence). The CDR3 is made up of 15 amino acids. Trimming left V 6 bases short and J 3 bases short, with 15 bases between.

The rearrangement joins TRBV7-8 to TRBJ1-5, with D unclear. The CDR3 covers 16 residues. CDR1 and CDR2 from the germline V gene are SGHVS and FQNEAQ. The V gene lost 1 base and the J gene lost 5 bases, with 15 bases spanning the gap. In nucleotides, the CDR3 is TGTGCCAGCAGCTTAGTTTCCGGGATTTTTGATCAGCCCCAGCATTTT. Translated: CASSLVSGIFDQPQHF.

The chain has TRBV20-1 and TRBJ2-1; 7 nucleotides match TRBD2. CDR1 is DFQATT and CDR2 is SNEGSKA in the germline V gene (reference sequence). The junction had 3 bases not matched to a gene; V was cut back by 1 base and J by 12 bases. This CDR3 comprises 11 residues. This chain's CDR3 is CSARVGEGQFF. CDR3 in DNA: TGCAGTGCTAGAGTGGGGGAGGGGCAGTTCTTC.

This clone appeared once. J is TRBJ2-1 and V is TRBV19, with 7 bases that match TRBD2. This CDR3 region has 15 residues. The V gene's germline CDR1 is LNHDA and CDR2 SQIVND (reference sequence). The J segment lost 4 bases and the V segment lost 3 bases, leaving 6 bases of the junction unmatched. The CDR3 loop is CASSMVGAGYNEQFF. The CDR3 nucleotides read TGTGCCAGTAGTATGGTGGGAGCGGGGTACAATGAGCAGTTCTTC.

The rearrangement uses TRBV7-8 and TRBJ2-5; 9 bases map to TRBD2. Germline CDR1 SGHVS, CDR2 FQNEAQ. V shed 5 bases and J 7 bases; nucleotides not matched to a gene: 11. This CDR3 has 15 amino acids. CDR3 region: CASSPRVAGVLTQYF. CDR3 coding DNA: TGTGCCAGCAGCCCCCGAGTAGCGGGGGTACTGACCCAGTACTTC.

This clone was recorded once. V gene TRBV7-9 combines with J gene TRBJ2-2; D not resolved. This CDR3 has 16 amino acids. The V end was cut by 3 bases, the J end by 1 base, with 12 bases between. CDR1 is SEHNR, CDR2 FQNEAQ, per germline (reference sequence). The CDR3 region has the DNA TGTGCCAGCAGCTTCTCTTTGTCTAAGAACACCGGGGAGCTGTTTTTT. It encodes CASSFSLSKNTGELFF.

The chain links TRBV21-1 to TRBJ2-5; the table's D gene call, TRBD1, was not cross checked with the DNA. TRBV21-1 has pseudogene status. This CDR3 spans 16 amino acids. CDR3: CASSNSDRGDQETQYF. The CDR3 DNA reads as TGTGCCAGCAGCAATTCCGACAGGGGGGACCAAGAGACCCAGTACTTC.

This sequence joins TRBV9 and TRBJ2-2; TRBD2 matches 7 bases. V gave up 1 base and J gave up 1 base; unmatched junction bases: 1. This CDR3 comprises 15 residues. Germline CDR1 is SGDLS and CDR2 is YYNGEE. CDR3 sequence (DNA): TGTGCCAGCAGCGTATCTAGCGGGAACACCGGGGAGCTGTTTTTT. The encoded protein is CASSVSSGNTGELFF.

The chain employs TRBV7-9 and TRBJ2-3; 7 bases are a match to TRBD2. Germline V lookup: CDR1 SEHNR, CDR2 FQNEAQ (reference sequence). V trimming: 8 bases; J trimming: 4 bases; junction bases outside the gene matches: 9. This CDR3 contains 14 residues. DNA for the CDR3: TGTGCCAGCTACCCGGCGGGAGCGGCAGATACGCAGTATTTT. Its translation is CASYPAGAADTQYF.

J is TRBJ1-3 and V is TRBV27; D is unclear. The ends were cut back, 3 bases at V and 0 bases at J, with 12 bases in the middle. CDR3 length: 16 amino acids. Germline V CDR1 and CDR2: MNHEY, SMNVEV (reference sequence). In DNA form, the CDR3 reads TGTGCCAGCAGTTTCCACGGAGCGGGCTCTGGAAACACCATATATTTT. It translates to CASSFHGAGSGNTIYF.

This sequence joins TRBV25-1 and TRBJ2-2, with a possible D match to TRBD1 (6 bases). The CDR3 extends over 15 amino acids. The V and J ends lost 6 bases and 1 base respectively, with 12 bases between them. Germline V lookup: CDR1 MGHDK, CDR2 SYGVNS. This CDR3 is CASSETGMNTGELFF. CDR3 DNA sequence: TGTGCCAGCAGCGAAACAGGGATGAACACCGGGGAGCTGTTTTTT.

This chain joins TRBV4-1 and TRBJ2-7, with 9 bases that match TRBD1. The CDR3 is 14 amino acids. The V segment lost 10 bases and the J segment 2 bases; nucleotides outside the gene matches: 9. The germline CDR1 and CDR2 sequences are MGHRA and YSYEKL. CDR3 DNA sequence: TGCGCCACCAGTCTGGGACAGGGCCCCTACGAGCAGTACTTC. Translating it yields CATSLGQGPYEQYF.

The chain recombines TRBV5-1 with TRBJ2-5, with TRBD1 identical over 12 bases. The V segment lost 4 bases and the J segment 5 bases; nucleotides outside the gene matches: 6. Per the germline V gene, CDR1 is SGHRS and CDR2 is YFSETQ. The CDR3 has 15 amino acids. CDR3 in amino acids: CASSPGQGAGETQYF. CDR3 coding DNA: TGCGCCAGCAGCCCGGGACAGGGGGCCGGGGAGACCCAGTACTTC.

V gene TRBV5-6 combines with J gene TRBJ2-2, with D possibly being TRBD2 (6 bases). V was shortened by 5 bases and J by 5 bases, with 13 bases between the two germline ends. CDR3 length: 14 amino acids. Germline loops: CDR1 SGHDT, CDR2 YYEEEE. In DNA form, the CDR3 reads TGTGCCAGCAGTAAAGGGACTCCAACCGGGGAGCTGTTTTTT. This encodes CASSKGTPTGELFF.

The rearrangement joins TRBV6-6 to TRBJ2-7; D is undetermined. The CDR3 has 15 residues. Trimming shortened V by 2 bases and J by 0 bases, and 11 bases separated the two germline ends. In germline, CDR1 is MNHNY, CDR2 SVGAGI (reference sequence). The CDR3: CASSYLLGDSYEQYF. Here the CDR3 DNA reads TGTGCCAGCAGTTACCTTCTTGGAGACTCCTACGAGCAGTACTTC.

The CDR3 nucleotides read TGCAGCGTTCCTCGAGGGAGCTCCTACAATGAGCAGTTCTTC. Amino acid sequence: CSVPRGSSYNEQFF. This chain links TRBV29-1 with TRBJ2-1; maybe TRBD2 (5 bases). Germline CDR1 SQVTM, CDR2 ANQGSEA. Trimming took off 5 bases at V and 0 bases at J, with 11 bases between the two ends. The CDR3 spans 14 residues.